This T cell receptor beta chain derives from a study of post-analysis software for immune sequencing data. cDNA libraries for TCR beta contained unique molecular identifiers. T cells numbering roughly 0.95 to 10 million yielded around 500,000 cDNA molecules. TCRdb used MiXCR to reprocess the PCR reads, holding one entry per CDR3 protein. This sample has approximately 770,000 distinct CDR3 sequences, with under 60% found just once. Deletions cut 6 bases from V and 5 bases from J, with 12 bases between. The CDR3 runs to 12 residues. CDR1 DFQATT and CDR2 SNEGSKA come from the germline V gene (reference sequence). Study-level points and caveats: Comparison of patients with controls showed five or six TRBV segments more frequent in patients, TRBV5-6, TRBV5-1 and TRBV20-1 among them.

Comment on this clonotype: Antigen unknown.

The chain is built from TRBV20-1 and TRBJ2-3; D is undetermined. The sequenced sample was blood. This TCR was sampled from a girl aged 10 to 17 with multiple sclerosis. This CDR3 reads CSASRTVDTQYF. CDR3 DNA: TGCAGTGCGAGCCGGACGGTAGATACGCAGTATTTT.